The sequence of this TCR beta chain was determined in a study of vaccination and CD4 T cells after COVID-19. Study-wide background: Controls used CEFX viral epitopes (positive), HIV-1 Nef peptides (negative), or no peptide.

This CDR3 contains 14 residues. V lost 3 bases to trimming and J lost 4 bases, with 12 bases between them. Germline CDR1 SGHAT, CDR2 FQNNGV. Treatment defined: roughly 11-day PBMC culture with coronavirus spike peptide pools or control peptides (ViraFEST assay). On this clonotype itself: Antigen: not known.

Sequenced with the Oncomine TCR Beta short-read assay was DNA taken from cultured CD4+ T cells. Each CDR3 protein is one row after TCRdb ran MiXCR on the PCR reads. The sample contains approximately 15,000 distinct CDR3 sequences, less than 30% of which appear only once. Sequencing was done on a sample of cultured CD4+ T cells from blood. This chain uses TRBV11-2 with TRBJ1-1; D gene uncertain. The origin of this receptor is a human donor with COVID-19. DNA for the CDR3: TGTGCCAGCAGCTTGACGGGCTATGGCACTGAAGCTTTCTTT. As protein: CASSLTGYGTEAFF. Filled out from reference TRBV11-2 and TRBJ1-1, the complete variable domain reads EAGVAQSPRYKIIEKRQSVAFWCNPISGHATLYWYQQILGQGPKLLIQFQNNGVVDDSQLPKDRFSAERLKGVDSTLKIQPAKLEDSAVYLCASSLTGYGTEAFFGQGTRLTVV.